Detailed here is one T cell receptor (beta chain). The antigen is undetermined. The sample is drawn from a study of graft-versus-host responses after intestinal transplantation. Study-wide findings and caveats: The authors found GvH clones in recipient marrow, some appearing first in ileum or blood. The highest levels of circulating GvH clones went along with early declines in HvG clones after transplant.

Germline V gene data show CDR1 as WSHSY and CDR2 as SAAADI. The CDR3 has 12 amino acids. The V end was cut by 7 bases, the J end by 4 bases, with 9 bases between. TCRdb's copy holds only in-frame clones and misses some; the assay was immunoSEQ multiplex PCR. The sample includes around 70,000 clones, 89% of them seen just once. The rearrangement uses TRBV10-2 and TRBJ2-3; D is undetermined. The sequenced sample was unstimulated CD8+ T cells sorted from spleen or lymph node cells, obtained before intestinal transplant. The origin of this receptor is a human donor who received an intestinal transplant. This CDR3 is CASTYGSDTQYF. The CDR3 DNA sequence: TGCGCCAGCACCTACGGTTCAGATACGCAGTATTTT.